The TCR beta chain under discussion was sequenced for a study of blood T cell repertoires in COVID-19. Study in general: Some COVID-19 samples were acute and others convalescent; all came from the United States, Italy and Spain. PBMCs, B-cell-depleted T cells, or T cells provided the cDNA or gDNA that made up the material.

As originally analysed: Nucleated cell number was recorded as an estimate derived from reference gene primer amplification. This table comes from immunoSEQ multiplex PCR, and its TCRdb copy is limited to in-frame clones, with some not included. The V and J calls and the clone size are those of that table, but D and trimming were determined from the DNA. The data show about 120,000 clones, about four fifths seen once. The V end lost 1 base, the J end lost 5 bases, and 6 bases lay between the germline ends. The V gene's germline CDR1 is LGHDT and CDR2 YNNKEL (reference sequence). This CDR3 is 13 amino acids long.

The J gene is TRBJ1-5, the V gene TRBV3-1 (or the pseudogene TRBV3-2); unclear D gene. The specimen was peripheral blood. The clonotype was recovered from a man aged 55 to 70 with acute or convalescent COVID-19. The CDR3 DNA follows: TGTGCCAGCAGCCAAGTCGGTCATCAGCCCCAGCATTTT. Translating gives CASSQVGHQPQHF.